This is a list of T cell receptor beta chains from one sample in a study of cytomegalovirus exposure and HLA in healthy donors. Only in-frame clones appear in the TCRdb table, and some are missing; sequencing was by immunoSEQ multiplex PCR. This table holds 160,000 or so clones, roughly 85% found once. Input material: PBMCs. Source of these receptors: a male donor in good health and CMV-seropositive. Both conserved end residues are part of each CDR3. The D gene is left open where the match is weak. Size is omitted from some rows. Given values are once, few, many or a class for expanded clones.

>NA|TRBJ1-1|13|NA|TRBV2
TGTGCCAGCATCTCCTTTATGAACACTGAAGCTTTCTTT
CASISFMNTEAFF
>NA|TRBJ1-1|13|NA|TRBV18
TGTGCCAGCTCACCACCGGGAGTGGATGAAGCTTTCTTT
CASSPPGVDEAFF
>TRBD2|TRBJ2-2|17|NA|TRBV27
TGTGCCAGCAGGACAATTGGGACCTCCCGGGGGGCCGGGGAGCTGTTTTTT
CASRTIGTSRGAGELFF
>NA|TRBJ2-1|14|NA|TRBV10-1
TGCGCCAGCAGCATGGACAGCGTCTACAATGAGCAGTTCTTC
CASSMDSVYNEQFF
>NA|TRBJ2-7|13|NA|TRBV9
TGTGCCAGCAGCGTAGCTGTCTCCCACGAGCAGTACTTC
CASSVAVSHEQYF
>TRBD2|TRBJ2-1|12|NA|TRBV10-3
TGTGCCATCAGTAGCGGGGGAAACGAGCAGTTCTTC
CAISSGGNEQFF
>NA|TRBJ2-6|16|few|TRBV7-8
TGTGCCAGCAGCTTAACCGCAGGGATCGGGGCCAACGTCCTGACTTTC
CASSLTAGIGANVLTF
>TRBD1|TRBJ2-7|13|once|TRBV28
TGTGCCAGCAGTATGACAGGGCGAGGCGAGCAGTACTTC
CASSMTGRGEQYF
>NA|TRBJ1-1|14|NA|TRBV10-2
TGCGCCAGCAGTGAGCCCGCGATGAACACTGAAGCTTTCTTT
CASSEPAMNTEAFF
>NA|TRBJ1-5|13|few|TRBV27
TGTGCCAGCACTGAAAACAGGAACCTGCCCCAGCATTTT
CASTENRNLPQHF
>NA|TRBJ1-1|14|NA|TRBV4-3
TGCGCCAGCAGCCAAGTTGGGGGCGTCTCTGAAGCTTTCTTT
CASSQVGGVSEAFF
>NA|TRBJ1-2|15|NA|TRBV30
TGTGCCTGGAGCAGCAAGACAGGTACATACTATGGCTACACCTTC
CAWSSKTGTYYGYTF
>TRBD1|TRBJ2-3|14|NA|TRBV13
TGTGCCAGCAGCTCCGGGACAGTTGCGGATACGCAGTATTTT
CASSSGTVADTQYF
>TRBD2|TRBJ2-3|17|NA|TRBV9
TGTGCCAGCAGCGCGACCGGGACTAGCGGCCCCACAGATACGCAGTATTTT
CASSATGTSGPTDTQYF
>TRBD1|TRBJ1-2|14|once|TRBV5-4
TGTGCCAGCAGCTTTACAGGGGGCGACTATGGCTACACCTTC
CASSFTGGDYGYTF
>NA|TRBJ2-3|15|NA|TRBV6-1
TGTGCCAGCAGTAAGGGGGGGACTGGTACAGATACGCAGTATTTT
CASSKGGTGTDTQYF
>NA|TRBJ1-5|16|few|TRBV7-8
TGTGCCAGCAGCCTCGGGGGAGGTCTTCGCAATCAGCCCCAGCATTTT
CASSLGGGLRNQPQHF
>TRBD2|TRBJ2-1|17|NA|TRBV27
TGTGCCAGCAGTTTTATCCCCCTAGCGGGAGTTTACAATGAGCAGTTCTTC
CASSFIPLAGVYNEQFF
>NA|TRBJ2-1|13|NA|TRBV4-3
TGCGCCAGCAGCCACTTAGTAGGGGGTGAGCAGTTCTTC
CASSHLVGGEQFF
>TRBD1|TRBJ2-5|14|NA|TRBV7-2
TGTGCCAGCAGCTTAGATAGGGGGCGCGAGACCCAGTACTTC
CASSLDRGRETQYF
>NA|TRBJ1-2|16|NA|TRBV6-5
TGTGCCAGCAGTTACTCACCGACAGGAGCTAACTATGGCTACACCTTC
CASSYSPTGANYGYTF
>TRBD2|TRBJ2-1|14|NA|TRBV10-1
TGCGCCAGCAGTGAGTCCGGTAGCGGGGATGAGCAGTTCTTC
CASSESGSGDEQFF
>TRBD1|TRBJ1-6|15|NA|TRBV5-1
TGCGCCAGTGGACAGGACCTCTCCTATAATTCACCCCTCCACTTT
CASGQDLSYNSPLHF
>NA|TRBJ1-3|15|NA|TRBV6-1
TGTGCCAGCGGATCCGGGTCTAGCTCTGGAAACACCATATATTTT
CASGSGSSSGNTIYF
>NA|TRBJ1-4|13|NA|TRBV5-8
TGTGCCATCCCGGAGTGGATTAATGAAAAACTGTTTTTT
CAIPEWINEKLFF
>NA|TRBJ1-3|14|NA|TRBV7-9
TGTGCCAGCGTCATGAGGGAGTCTGGAAACACCATATATTTT
CASVMRESGNTIYF
>NA|TRBJ1-1|14|NA|TRBV19
TGTGCCAGTAGTATGAGAACCGGGAACACTGAAGCTTTCTTT
CASSMRTGNTEAFF
>TRBD2|TRBJ2-7|15|NA|TRBV10-3
TGTGCCATCCAACACGGGGTAGCGGGGGACTACGAGCAGTACTTC
CAIQHGVAGDYEQYF
>TRBD2|TRBJ2-7|13|NA|TRBV28
TGTGCCAGCAGTTTAGCGGCGGGGGACGAGCAGTACTTC
CASSLAAGDEQYF
>TRBD1|TRBJ1-2|19|NA|TRBV6-1
TGTGCCAGCAGTGAAACTATCACCGGGACAGGTAATGTCTCTGGAGGCTACACCTTC
CASSETITGTGNVSGGYTF
>NA|TRBJ2-7|12|NA|TRBV7-9
TGTGCCAGCAGCTCCCCCGGGGTCGAGCAGTACTTC
CASSSPGVEQYF
>TRBD1|TRBJ1-3|18|few|TRBV5-1
TGCGCCAGCAGCCAGCGGAGCTACAGGGGAAGGACTGGAAACACCATATATTTT
CASSQRSYRGRTGNTIYF
>NA|TRBJ1-4|14|NA|TRBV5-1
TGCGCCAGCAGCTTGCCAGGGTGGGGTGAAAAACTGTTTTTT
CASSLPGWGEKLFF
>NA|TRBJ2-7|17|NA|TRBV10-1
TGCGCCAGCAATTCGCCCGGGGGGCGCGGGGGAAGCTACGAGCAGTACTTC
CASNSPGGRGGSYEQYF
>NA|TRBJ2-1|16|NA|TRBV4-1
TGCGCCAGCAGCCAAGTAGAGTCGAGCTCCTACAATGAGCAGTTCTTC
CASSQVESSSYNEQFF
>NA|TRBJ2-3|14|NA|TRBV30
TGTGCCTGGACCTACCGGGGGGCCACAGATACGCAGTATTTT
CAWTYRGATDTQYF
>NA|TRBJ1-1|13|NA|TRBV5-1
TGCGCCAGCTCTTCCGAGGGCGGCTGGGAAGCTTTCTTT
CASSSEGGWEAFF
>NA|TRBJ2-1|15|NA|TRBV19
TGTGCCACGCAAACGGGACTCGGGAACCACAATGAGCAGTTCTTC
CATQTGLGNHNEQFF
>TRBD1|TRBJ2-3|16|few|TRBV19
TGTGCCAGTAGTATTCTCACCGGGACAGCCACAGATACGCAGTATTTT
CASSILTGTATDTQYF